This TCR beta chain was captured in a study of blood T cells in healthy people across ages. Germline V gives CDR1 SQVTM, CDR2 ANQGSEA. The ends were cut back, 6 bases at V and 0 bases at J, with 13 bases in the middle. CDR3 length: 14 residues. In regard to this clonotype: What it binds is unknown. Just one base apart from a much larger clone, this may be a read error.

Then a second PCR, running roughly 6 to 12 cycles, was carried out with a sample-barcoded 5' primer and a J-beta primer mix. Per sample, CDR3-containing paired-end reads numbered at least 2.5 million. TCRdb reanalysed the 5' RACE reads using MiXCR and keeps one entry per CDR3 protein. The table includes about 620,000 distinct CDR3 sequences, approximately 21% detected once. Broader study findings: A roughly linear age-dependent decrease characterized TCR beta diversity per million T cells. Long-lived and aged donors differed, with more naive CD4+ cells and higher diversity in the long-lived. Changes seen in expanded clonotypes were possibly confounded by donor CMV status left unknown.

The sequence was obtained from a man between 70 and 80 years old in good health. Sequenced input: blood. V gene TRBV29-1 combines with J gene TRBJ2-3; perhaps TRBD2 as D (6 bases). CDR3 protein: CSVRIGSSTDTQYF. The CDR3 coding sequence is TGCAGCGTGAGGATCGGGAGCAGCACAGATACGCAGTATTTT.